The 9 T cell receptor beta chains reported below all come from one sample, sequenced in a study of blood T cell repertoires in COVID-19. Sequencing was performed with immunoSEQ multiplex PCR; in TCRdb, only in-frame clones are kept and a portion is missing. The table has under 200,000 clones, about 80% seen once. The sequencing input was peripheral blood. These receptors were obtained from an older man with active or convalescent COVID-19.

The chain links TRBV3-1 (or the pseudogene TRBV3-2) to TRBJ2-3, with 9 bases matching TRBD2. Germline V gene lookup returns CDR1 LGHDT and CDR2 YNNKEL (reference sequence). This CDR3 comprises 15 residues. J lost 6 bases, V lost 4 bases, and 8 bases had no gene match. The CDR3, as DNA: TGTGCCAGCAGCCTTAGCGGGGGTGGTTGGGATACGCAGTATTTT. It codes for CASSLSGGGWDTQYF.

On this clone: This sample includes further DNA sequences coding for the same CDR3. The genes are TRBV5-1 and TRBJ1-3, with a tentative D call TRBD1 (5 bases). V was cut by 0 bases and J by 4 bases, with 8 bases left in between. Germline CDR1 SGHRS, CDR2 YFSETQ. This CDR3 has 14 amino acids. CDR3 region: CASSLGDSGNTIYF. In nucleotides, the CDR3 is TGCGCCAGCAGCTTGGGCGACAGCGGAAACACCATATATTTT.

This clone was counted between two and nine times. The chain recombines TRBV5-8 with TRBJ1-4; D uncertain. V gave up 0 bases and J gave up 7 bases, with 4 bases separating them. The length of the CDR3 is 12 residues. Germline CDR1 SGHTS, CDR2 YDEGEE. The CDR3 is CASSLDGEKLFF. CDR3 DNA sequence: TGTGCCAGCAGCTTGGACGGTGAAAAACTGTTTTTT.

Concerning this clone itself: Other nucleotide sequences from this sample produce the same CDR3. CDR3 bases: TGTGCCAGCAGTCGGGACTCTTACAATGAGCAGTTCTTC. Translating it yields CASSRDSYNEQFF. The gene calls are TRBV6-5 and TRBJ2-1, with TRBD2 as a possible D gene (6 bases). Trimming stripped 5 bases from V and 4 bases from J, with 9 bases between. Germline CDR1 is MNHEY and CDR2 is SVGAGI. This CDR3 has 13 amino acids.

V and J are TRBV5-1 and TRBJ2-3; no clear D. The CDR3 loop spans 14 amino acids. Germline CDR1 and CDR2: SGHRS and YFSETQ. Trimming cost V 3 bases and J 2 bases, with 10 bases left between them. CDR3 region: CASSSVESTDTQYF. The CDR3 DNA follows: TGCGCCAGCAGCTCCGTTGAGTCCACAGATACGCAGTATTTT.

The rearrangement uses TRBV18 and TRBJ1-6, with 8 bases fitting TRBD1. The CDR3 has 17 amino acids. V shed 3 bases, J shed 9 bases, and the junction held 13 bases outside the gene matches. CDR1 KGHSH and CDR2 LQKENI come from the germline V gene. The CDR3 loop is CASSPGQVSFSGSPLHF. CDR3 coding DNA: TGTGCCAGCTCACCGGGACAGGTCTCTTTTAGCGGTTCACCCCTCCACTTT.

This CDR3 reads CASSSGTSGSYEQYF. The CDR3 DNA sequence: TGTGCCAGCAGCTCCGGGACTAGCGGATCCTACGAGCAGTACTTC. The chain joins TRBV5-4 to TRBJ2-7, with 11 bases fitting TRBD2. This CDR3 is 15 amino acids long. After removal of 3 bases from V and 1 base from J, the junction contained 3 bases not matched to a gene. The V gene's germline CDR1 is SGHNT and CDR2 YYREEE (reference sequence).

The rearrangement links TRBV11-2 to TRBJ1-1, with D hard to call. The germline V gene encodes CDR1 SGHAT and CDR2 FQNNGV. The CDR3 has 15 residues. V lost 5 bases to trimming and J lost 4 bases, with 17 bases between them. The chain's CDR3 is CASSPQSPGLTEAFF. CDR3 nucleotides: TGTGCCAGCAGCCCCCAATCGCCCGGACTCACTGAAGCTTTCTTT.

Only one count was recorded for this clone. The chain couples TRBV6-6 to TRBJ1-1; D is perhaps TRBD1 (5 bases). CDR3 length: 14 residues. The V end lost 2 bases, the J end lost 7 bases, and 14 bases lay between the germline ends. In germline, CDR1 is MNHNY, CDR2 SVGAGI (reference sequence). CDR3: CASSYPGGGNEAFF. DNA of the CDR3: TGTGCCAGCAGTTACCCCGGTGGGGGGAATGAAGCTTTCTTT.